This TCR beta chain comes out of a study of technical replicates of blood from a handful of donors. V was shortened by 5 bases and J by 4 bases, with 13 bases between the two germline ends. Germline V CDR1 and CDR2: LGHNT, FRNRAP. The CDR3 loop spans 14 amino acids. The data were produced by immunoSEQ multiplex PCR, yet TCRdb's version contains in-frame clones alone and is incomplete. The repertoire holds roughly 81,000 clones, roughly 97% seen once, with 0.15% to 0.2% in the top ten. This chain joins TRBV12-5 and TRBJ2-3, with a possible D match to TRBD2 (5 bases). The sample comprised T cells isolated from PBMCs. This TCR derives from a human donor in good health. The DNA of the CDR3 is TGTGCTAGTGGTAGTACTAGTCATTCAGATACGCAGTATTTT. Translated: CASGSTSHSDTQYF.